One sample yielded the 6 T cell receptor beta chains listed below, sequenced in a study of blood T cell repertoires in COVID-19. Sequenced by immunoSEQ multiplex PCR; TCRdb stores in-frame clones only, minus some. The sample includes 100,000 to 150,000 clones, about 86% of them seen just once. The specimen was PBMCs or T cells enriched from blood (not recorded which). The receptor source for this set is a middle-aged man with acute COVID-19.

This chain links TRBV9 with TRBJ2-3, with TRBD1 identical over 7 bases. The J segment lost 1 base and the V segment lost 0 bases, leaving 5 bases of the junction unmatched. This CDR3 has 16 residues. Germline CDR1 reads SGDLS; CDR2 reads YYNGEE. The CDR3 sequence: CASSVDDDRGTDTQYF. The DNA of the CDR3 is TGTGCCAGCAGCGTAGACGATGACAGGGGCACAGATACGCAGTATTTT.

V and J are TRBV5-1 and TRBJ2-1, with a tentative D call TRBD1 (6 bases). The germline CDR1 and CDR2 sequences are SGHRS and YFSETQ. This CDR3 has 12 residues. With 0 bases removed from V and 10 bases from J, the gap between germline ends came to 8 bases. The CDR3, as DNA: TGCGCCAGCAGCTTGGGACAGGCGGAGCAGTTCTTC. It encodes CASSLGQAEQFF.

The V and J genes are TRBV27 and TRBJ2-1; 9 bases are a match to TRBD2. The junction had 3 bases not matched to a gene; V was cut back by 2 bases and J by 1 base. Looked up from germline, CDR1 is MNHEY and CDR2 is SMNVEV (reference sequence). The CDR3 has 16 amino acids. The CDR3 DNA is TGTGCCAGCAGTTTACTAGCGGGAATTTCCTACAATGAGCAGTTCTTC. It codes for CASSLLAGISYNEQFF.

As concerns this clone: The same CDR3 arises from other DNA sequences in this sample as well. The genes are TRBV7-8 and TRBJ1-3; D is possibly TRBD1 (6 bases). CDR1 SGHVS and CDR2 FQNEAQ come from the germline V gene. This CDR3 is 14 amino acids long. Deletions cut 5 bases from V and 2 bases from J, with 10 bases between. The CDR3 region has the DNA TGTGCCAGCAGCCCACAGGGCGCTGGAAACACCATATATTTT. It yields the protein CASSPQGAGNTIYF.

This clone was counted between two and nine times. The chain combines TRBV28 with TRBJ1-5, with D possibly being TRBD1 (5 bases). The V and J ends lost 5 bases and 4 bases respectively, with 18 bases between them. The CDR3 has 16 residues. Germline CDR1 reads MDHEN; CDR2 reads SYDVKM. The CDR3 is CASSAFRAGGNQPQHF. The CDR3 region has the DNA TGTGCCAGCAGTGCCTTCAGGGCCGGAGGGAATCAGCCCCAGCATTTT.

This clone has a single count. The genes are TRBV19 and TRBJ2-7; the D gene is possibly TRBD1 (6 bases). CDR1 LNHDA and CDR2 SQIVND come from the germline V gene (reference sequence). V was cut by 5 bases and J by 0 bases, with 14 bases left in between. The CDR3 is made up of 15 amino acids. This chain's CDR3 is CASSLGEGGSYEQYF. Written as DNA, the CDR3 is TGTGCCAGTAGTTTAGGTGAAGGGGGCTCCTACGAGCAGTACTTC.